A single sample is the source of the 7 T cell receptor beta chains below, sequenced in a study of CD8 T cells in ankylosing spondylitis. TCRdb reprocessed the 5' RACE reads with MiXCR, giving one entry per CDR3 protein. Of around 150,000 distinct CDR3 sequences in the sample, roughly 34% were seen once. The sequenced sample was synovial fluid, either unsorted or a sorted T cell fraction (not recorded which). Receptors originate from a male donor with ankylosing spondylitis.

This chain joins TRBV20-1 and TRBJ2-3; D not resolved. Deletions cut 1 base from V and 6 bases from J, with 8 bases between. The V gene's germline CDR1 is DFQATT and CDR2 SNEGSKA (reference sequence). The CDR3 contains 12 residues. DNA for the CDR3: TGCAGTGCTAGAGCTGACTTTGATACGCAGTATTTT. This gives the protein CSARADFDTQYF.

J is TRBJ1-2 and V is TRBV6-2 or TRBV6-3; a weak D match, TRBD1 (6 bases). The CDR3 has 14 residues. Trimming removed 6 bases from V and 4 bases from J, with 15 bases in between. Germline CDR1 MNHEY, CDR2 SVGEGT. CDR3 residues: CASRPPPDSYGYTF. The CDR3 DNA reads TGTGCCAGCAGACCTCCTCCGGACAGCTATGGCTACACCTTC.

This clonotype was observed many times. The chain employs TRBV2 and TRBJ2-3; D possibly corresponds to TRBD1 (6 bases). Germline CDR1 SNHLY, CDR2 FYNNEI. This CDR3 contains 13 residues. V was clipped by 6 bases and J by 1 base, with 8 bases between them. CDR3 region: CASRGTRTDTQYF. The CDR3, as DNA: TGTGCCAGCAGAGGGACACGCACAGATACGCAGTATTTT.

This rearrangement joins TRBV12-3 or TRBV12-4 to TRBJ1-4; no reliable D call. Between the trimmed V and J ends, which lost 0 bases and 8 bases, there was a span of 7 bases. This CDR3 is 13 amino acids long. The CDR3 here is CASSLAVAEKLFF. The CDR3 coding sequence is TGTGCCAGCAGTTTAGCGGTGGCCGAAAAACTGTTTTTT.

This clonotype was detected once. This chain connects TRBV5-1 to TRBJ2-3, with a weak D call TRBD1 (6 bases). Trimming took 4 bases from V and 0 from J, leaving 15 bases between them. The CDR3 loop spans 16 amino acids. Per the germline V gene, CDR1 is SGHRS and CDR2 is YFSETQ. The CDR3 loop is CASSRGQRASTDTQYF. CDR3 nucleotide sequence: TGCGCCAGCAGCAGAGGACAGAGAGCTAGCACAGATACGCAGTATTTT.

In this sample, this clonotype turned up many times. The chain uses TRBV5-1 and TRBJ1-1; the D gene is possibly TRBD1 (6 bases). Trimming pared 2 bases from V and 0 bases from J, leaving 8 bases between. The CDR3 runs 14 residues. Looked up from germline, CDR1 is SGHRS and CDR2 is YFSETQ. The CDR3 region has the DNA TGCGCCAGCAGCTTTGGGGACATGAACACTGAAGCTTTCTTT. Its protein is CASSFGDMNTEAFF.

This clonotype showed up just a few times. The chain recombines TRBV5-1 with TRBJ1-2, with a tentative D call TRBD1 (5 bases). Germline V gene data show CDR1 as SGHRS and CDR2 as YFSETQ. Trimming removed 1 base from V and 8 bases from J, with 12 bases in between. CDR3 size: 13 residues. DNA for the CDR3: TGCGCCAGCAGCTTGTTCTCAGGGAGGGGCTACACCTTC. It encodes CASSLFSGRGYTF.